This TCR beta chain was captured in a study of T cells in tumors after PD-1 blockade. For the study at large: Patients had no prior checkpoint blockade, systemic immunosuppressants, or anti-cancer therapy within 4 weeks. Patients received pembrolizumab 200 mg every 3 weeks or cemiplimab 350 mg every 2 weeks. Peripheral blood samples averaged 36,536 unique clonotypes and roughly 110,000 templates. Study results and caveats: Peripheral recruitment is suggested, as some novel exhausted tumor clones were in pre-treatment blood.

After removal of 2 bases from V and 2 bases from J, the junction contained 3 bases not matched to a gene. Germline V gene lookup returns CDR1 MNHEY and CDR2 SMNVEV (reference sequence). This CDR3 has 16 amino acids. Generated by immunoSEQ multiplex PCR, the TCRdb table keeps only in-frame clones and is missing some. The sample lists 60,000 to 75,000 clones; approximately 74% were seen once. Regarding this clone: Its antigen remains unidentified.

The sequence was obtained from a human donor with basal cell carcinoma. The chain employs TRBV27 and TRBJ2-5, with 12 bases fitting TRBD2. Material: PBMCs, obtained after anti-PD-1 treatment. The CDR3 protein is CASSLGLAGGQETQYF. In nucleotides, the CDR3 is TGTGCCAGCAGTTTAGGGCTAGCGGGGGGGCAAGAGACCCAGTACTTC.